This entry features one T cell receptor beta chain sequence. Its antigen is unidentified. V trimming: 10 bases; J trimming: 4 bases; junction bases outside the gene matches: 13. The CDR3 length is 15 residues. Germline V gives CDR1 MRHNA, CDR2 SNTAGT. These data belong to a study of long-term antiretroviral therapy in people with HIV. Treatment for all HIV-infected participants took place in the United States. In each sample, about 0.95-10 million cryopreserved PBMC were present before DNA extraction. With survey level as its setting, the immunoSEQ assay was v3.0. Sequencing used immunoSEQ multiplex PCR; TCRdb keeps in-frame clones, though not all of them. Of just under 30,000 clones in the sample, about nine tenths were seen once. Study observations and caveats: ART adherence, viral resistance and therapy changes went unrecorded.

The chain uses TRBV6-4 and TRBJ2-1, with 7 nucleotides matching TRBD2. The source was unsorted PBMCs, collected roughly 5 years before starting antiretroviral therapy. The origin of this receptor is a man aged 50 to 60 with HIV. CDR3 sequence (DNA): TGTGCCACCTCCCAGGAGAGCGGGACTTACAATGAGCAGTTCTTC. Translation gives CATSQESGTYNEQFF.